The 27 T cell receptor beta chains listed next were all sequenced from one sample in a study of long-term antiretroviral therapy in people with HIV. A v3.0 immunoSEQ assay was performed at survey level. Here immunoSEQ multiplex PCR was the method, and the copy in TCRdb shows in-frame clones only, minus some. The table lists roughly 50,000 clones, around 80% of them singletons, with approximately 3% in the top ten. Here the sequenced sample was unsorted PBMCs, taken 0.8 years after starting antiretroviral therapy. Receptor source: a woman under 30 with HIV.

The chain is built from TRBV18 and TRBJ1-1; TRBD1 is a possible D gene (5 bases). This CDR3 is 14 amino acids long. Trimming took off 1 base at V and 1 base at J, with 7 bases between the two ends. Germline CDR1 and CDR2: KGHSH and LQKENI. The CDR3 protein is CASSPLQGNTEAFF. DNA for the CDR3: TGTGCCAGCTCACCACTTCAGGGGAACACTGAAGCTTTCTTT.

This sequence joins TRBV6-6 and TRBJ2-1; D could derive from TRBD1 or TRBD2 (6 bases each). V gave up 5 bases and J gave up 3 bases, with 11 bases separating them. The CDR3 has 14 amino acids. Germline CDR1 and CDR2: MNHNY and SVGAGI (reference sequence). In DNA, the CDR3 is TGTGCCAGCAGTGGGGGGCTGTTCTACAATGAGCAGTTCTTC. This gives the protein CASSGGLFYNEQFF.

The chain couples TRBV5-1 to TRBJ2-1; TRBD2 matches 12 bases. The CDR3 spans 15 residues. Germline V gives CDR1 SGHRS, CDR2 YFSETQ. Trimming at V came to 3 bases and at J to 5 bases, leaving 3 bases not matched to a gene. For the CDR3, the DNA is TGCGCCAGCAGCTCAAGGACTAGCGGGAACAATGAGCAGTTCTTC. Its translation: CASSSRTSGNNEQFF. The entire variable domain, with the rest obtained from reference TRBV5-1 and TRBJ2-1, is as follows: KAGVTQTPRYLIKTRGQQVTLSCSPISGHRSVSWYQQTPGQGLQFLFEYFSETQRNKGNFPGRFSGRQFSNSRSEMNVSTLELGDSALYLCASSSRTSGNNEQFFGPGTRLTVL.

The rearrangement joins TRBV18 to TRBJ2-2; TRBD2 matches 8 bases. The germline gives CDR1 KGHSH, CDR2 LQKENI. V was clipped by 6 bases and J by 0 bases; unmatched bases: 6. The CDR3 covers 16 residues. This chain's CDR3 is CASSATSAANTGELFF. CDR3 nucleotide sequence: TGTGCCAGCTCCGCGACTAGCGCCGCGAACACCGGGGAGCTGTTTTTT. Using reference TRBV18 and TRBJ2-2 for the parts outside the CDR3, the full variable domain is NAGVMQNPRHLVRRRGQEARLRCSPMKGHSHVYWYRQLPEEGLKFMVYLQKENIIDESGMPKERFSAEFPKEGPSILRIQQVVRGDSAAYFCASSATSAANTGELFFGEGSRLTVL.

The rearrangement joins TRBV9 to TRBJ1-5, with D uncertain. V lost 7 bases and J 8 bases, leaving 10 bases between the germline ends. The CDR3 has 11 residues. CDR1 is SGDLS, CDR2 YYNGEE, per germline. The CDR3 sequence is CASGRGEPQHF. The CDR3 region has the DNA TGTGCCAGCGGGCGAGGAGAGCCCCAGCATTTT.

The chain's CDR3 is CASSFSLLVNQPQHF. CDR3 in DNA: TGTGCCAGCAGCTTTTCCCTCCTGGTTAATCAGCCCCAGCATTTT. This sequence joins TRBV7-2 and TRBJ1-5; D ambiguous. Germline CDR1 is SGHTA and CDR2 is FQGNSA. Trimming removed 3 bases from V and 4 bases from J, with 13 bases in between. The CDR3 totals 15 residues.

This chain connects TRBV6-5 to TRBJ2-7; D call uncertain. The germline V gene encodes CDR1 MNHEY and CDR2 SVGAGI. CDR3 length: 13 amino acids. Trimming cost V 0 bases and J 5 bases, with 8 bases left between them. The CDR3 loop reads CASSYSTRNEQYF. The CDR3 DNA reads TGTGCCAGCAGTTACTCGACTCGGAACGAGCAGTACTTC.

V usage is TRBV27 and J usage is TRBJ2-1; 9 bases map to TRBD2. After removal of 7 bases from V and 7 bases from J, the junction contained 11 bases not matched to a gene. CDR1 and CDR2 from the germline V gene are MNHEY and SMNVEV (reference sequence). The CDR3 is made up of 15 amino acids. For the CDR3, the DNA is TGTGCCAGCACCAAGGGGGCGGGGGGGAGGAATGAGCAGTTCTTC. It translates to CASTKGAGGRNEQFF.

This clone was observed once. The chain uses TRBV5-1 and TRBJ2-1; 7 bases align to TRBD2. This CDR3 is 15 amino acids long. Per germline, CDR1 SGHRS and CDR2 YFSETQ. V shed 0 bases and J 5 bases; nucleotides not matched to a gene: 5. The CDR3 spells CASSLAPSGNNEQFF. The CDR3 coding sequence is TGCGCCAGCAGCTTGGCACCTAGCGGAAACAATGAGCAGTTCTTC.

CDR3: CASSGPGGADNSPLHF. The CDR3 nucleotides are TGTGCCAGCAGCGGCCCCGGGGGCGCTGATAATTCACCCCTCCACTTT. This sequence joins TRBV9 and TRBJ1-6; a weak D match, TRBD1 (6 bases). The CDR3 is made up of 16 amino acids. Trimming took off 3 bases at V and 5 bases at J, with 15 bases between the two ends. From germline, CDR1 is SGDLS and CDR2 YYNGEE.

The rearrangement links TRBV4-1 to TRBJ2-1, with D possibly matching TRBD2 (7 bases). In germline, CDR1 is MGHRA, CDR2 YSYEKL. V lost 6 bases, J lost 4 bases, and 16 bases lay in between. The CDR3 length is 15 residues. CDR3: CASRAQGRGYNEQFF. CDR3 DNA: TGCGCCAGCAGGGCTCAGGGGAGGGGGTACAATGAGCAGTTCTTC.

The V call is TRBV15, the J call TRBJ2-1; 8 bases line up with TRBD2. V shed 0 bases, J shed 7 bases, and the junction held 8 bases outside the gene matches. The CDR3 spans 16 residues. Germline V gene data show CDR1 as LNHNV and CDR2 as YYDKDF (reference sequence). CDR3 residues: CATSRDLSGSVNEQFF. In nucleotides, the CDR3 is TGTGCCACCAGCAGAGATCTAAGCGGGAGTGTAAATGAGCAGTTCTTC.

The chain joins TRBV2 to TRBJ2-7; D gene ambiguous. V lost 2 bases to trimming and J lost 0 bases, with 8 bases between them. The CDR3 totals 14 residues. CDR1 and CDR2 (germline): SNHLY, FYNNEI. DNA for the CDR3: TGTGCCAGCAGTGAATTTGAGAGCTCCTACGAGCAGTACTTC. The encoded protein is CASSEFESSYEQYF. The full variable domain, rest sourced from reference TRBV2 and TRBJ2-7, is EPEVTQTPSHQVTQMGQEVILRCVPISNHLYFYWYRQILGQKVEFLVSFYNNEISEKSEIFDDQFSVERPDGSNFTLKIRSTKLEDSAMYFCASSEFESSYEQYFGPGTRLTVT.

This clone has more than one count but fewer than ten. The J gene is TRBJ1-2, the V gene TRBV5-4; 10 bases fit TRBD1. The germline CDR1 and CDR2 sequences are SGHNT and YYREEE (reference sequence). The CDR3 is made up of 15 amino acids. With V trimmed by 0 bases and J by 9 bases, 8 bases remained unmatched. CDR3 protein: CASSLDRGQGMRYTF. CDR3 bases: TGTGCCAGCAGCTTGGACCGGGGACAGGGGATGCGCTACACCTTC.

The V call is TRBV6-4, the J call TRBJ2-7, with TRBD2 matching over 9 bases. V dropped 5 bases and J dropped 3; count of bases not matched to a gene: 8. There are 15 residues in the CDR3. The germline V gene encodes CDR1 MRHNA and CDR2 SNTAGT. Written as DNA, the CDR3 is TGTGCCAGCAGTCTTAATAGCGGGAGTAGCTACGAGCAGTACTTC. This gives the protein CASSLNSGSSYEQYF.

The V and J genes are TRBV4-3 and TRBJ2-7, with 10 bases aligning to TRBD2. After removal of 0 bases from V and 6 bases from J, the junction contained 2 bases not matched to a gene. Germline CDR1 and CDR2: LGHNA and YSLEER. The CDR3 has 14 residues. In nucleotides, the CDR3 is TGCGCCAGCAGCCAAGACCTAGCGGGAGTCGAGCAGTACTTC. Translating gives CASSQDLAGVEQYF.

V gene TRBV7-3 combines with J gene TRBJ2-1; TRBD1 matches at 9 bases. The trim removed 5 bases at V and 0 bases at J, leaving 8 bases unmatched. Germline loops: CDR1 SGHTA, CDR2 FQGTGA. There are 17 residues in the CDR3. The CDR3 here is CASSPQGTGSSYNEQFF. CDR3 nucleotides: TGTGCCAGCAGCCCTCAAGGGACAGGGAGCTCCTACAATGAGCAGTTCTTC.

The genes are TRBV5-1 and TRBJ2-7; a possible D gene is TRBD2 (5 bases). Germline CDR1 and CDR2: SGHRS and YFSETQ. V lost 6 bases, J lost 2 bases, and 18 bases lay in between. This CDR3 is 15 amino acids long. The CDR3 bases are TGCGCCAGCAAAGCGGAGGAGGCACTTGCCTACGAGCAGTACTTC. It codes for CASKAEEALAYEQYF. Full variable domain (missing parts from reference TRBV5-1 and TRBJ2-7): KAGVTQTPRYLIKTRGQQVTLSCSPISGHRSVSWYQQTPGQGLQFLFEYFSETQRNKGNFPGRFSGRQFSNSRSEMNVSTLELGDSALYLCASKAEEALAYEQYFGPGTRLTVT.

The rearrangement links TRBV9 to TRBJ2-3, with 9 bases aligning to TRBD2. The CDR3 runs to 16 residues. CDR1 is SGDLS, CDR2 YYNGEE, per germline. After removal of 4 bases from V and 5 bases from J, the junction contained 11 bases not matched to a gene. CDR3 region: CASSPGDSGRRDTQYF. In DNA, the CDR3 is TGTGCCAGCAGCCCAGGGGATAGCGGGAGACGAGATACGCAGTATTTT.

The chain employs TRBV7-9 and TRBJ1-2, with D hard to call. The CDR3 runs 11 residues. Per germline, CDR1 SEHNR and CDR2 FQNEAQ (reference sequence). Between the trimmed V and J ends, which lost 8 bases and 4 bases, there was a span of 8 bases. The CDR3 sequence: CASSESYGYTF. The CDR3 DNA sequence: TGTGCCAGCTCAGAAAGCTATGGCTACACCTTC.

Turning to this clone: The junction departs from germline at one end; a sequencing error may be responsible. The chain joins TRBV28 to TRBJ2-3; D perhaps matches TRBD2 (5 bases). Germline CDR1 and CDR2: MDHEN and SYDVKM. The CDR3 is made up of 15 amino acids. The CDR3 bases are TGTGCCAGCACCCCTCTCGGCGCTAGCAGAGATACGCAGTATTTT. Protein sequence: CASTPLGASRDTQYF.

This clone was detected only a few times. V gene TRBV6-4 combines with J gene TRBJ2-5; TRBD1 matches at 7 bases. The CDR3 extends over 17 amino acids. Germline trimming cut 6 bases from V and 4 bases from J; bases unmatched to any gene: 17. In germline, CDR1 is MRHNA, CDR2 SNTAGT. The CDR3 protein is CASRGRKTGMGPETQYF. Written as DNA, the CDR3 is TGTGCCAGCAGGGGAAGAAAGACAGGGATGGGGCCAGAGACCCAGTACTTC.

CDR3 loop: CASGSFTGAPGANVLTF. The CDR3 DNA reads as TGTGCCAGCGGCTCGTTTACAGGGGCGCCCGGGGCCAACGTCCTGACTTTC. V is TRBV28 and J is TRBJ2-6, with 7 bases aligning to TRBD1. The ends lost 8 bases at V and 4 bases at J; junction bases unmatched: 14. CDR3 length: 17 residues. Germline-derived CDR1 and CDR2 are MDHEN and SYDVKM.

In its sample, this clone was seen a few times. For the CDR3, the DNA is TGTGCCAGCAACGATCGGGGAGGGAGCTCCTACAATGAGCAGTTCTTC. It specifies CASNDRGGSSYNEQFF. The V gene is TRBV9, the J gene TRBJ2-1, with TRBD2 matching 7 bases. The trim removed 6 bases at V and 0 bases at J, leaving 9 bases unmatched. CDR1 and CDR2 (germline): SGDLS, YYNGEE. CDR3 size: 16 residues.

The chain couples TRBV5-6 to TRBJ1-1; TRBD1 might be the D (5 bases). This CDR3 has 14 amino acids. The V gene lost 6 bases and the J gene lost 1 base, with 13 bases spanning the gap. Germline CDR1 is SGHDT and CDR2 is YYEEEE. The CDR3 coding sequence is TGTGCCAGCACCCAGGGTCCGGGGAACACTGAAGCTTTCTTT. It is translated as CASTQGPGNTEAFF.

The count of this clone is one. The chain has TRBV29-1 and TRBJ2-7; 7 bases are a match to TRBD1. Germline CDR1 SQVTM, CDR2 ANQGSEA. This CDR3 region has 15 residues. V was pared by 0 bases and J by 0 bases, with 5 bases of the junction left unmatched. This CDR3 reads CSVEDGTASSYEQYF. DNA for the CDR3: TGCAGCGTTGAAGACGGGACAGCGAGCTCCTACGAGCAGTACTTC.

This sequence joins TRBV6-5 and TRBJ1-3; D not certain. V was cut by 4 bases and J by 1 base, with 11 bases left in between. This CDR3 spans 15 amino acids. Germline V gives CDR1 MNHEY, CDR2 SVGAGI. Written as DNA, the CDR3 is TGTGCCAGCAGTTCCGAGGGAATTTCTGGAAACACCATATATTTT. Amino acid sequence: CASSSEGISGNTIYF.